This record looks at one T cell receptor beta chain sequence and its context. This CDR3 has 14 amino acids. The V gene's germline CDR1 is SGDLS and CDR2 YYNGEE. V lost 4 bases to trimming and J lost 0 bases; unmatched junction nucleotides: 3. This sample was included in a study of blood T cell repertoires in COVID-19. On the study more broadly: COVID-19 samples collected from the United States, Italy and Spain covered acute and convalescent phases. Nucleic acid was either cDNA or gDNA, and it came from T cells, B-cell-depleted T cells, or PBMCs.

In the source study's methods: It was from reference gene primer amplification that nucleated cell counts were estimated. The table came from immunoSEQ multiplex PCR; TCRdb's copy has only in-frame clones and leaves some out. V and J calls and clone size are given by that table; D and trimming were obtained from the DNA. The sample holds roughly 100,000 clones; roughly 86% are singletons and the top ten take 9.5% to 10%. The TCR was taken from a man aged 35-49 years with active or convalescent COVID-19. Sequencing input: peripheral blood. This chain connects TRBV9 to TRBJ1-1, with 7 bases identical to TRBD1. The CDR3 region is CASSQDRLNTEAFF. In nucleotides, the CDR3 is TGTGCCAGCAGCCAGGACAGGTTGAACACTGAAGCTTTCTTT.